This TCR beta chain was sequenced for a study of radiotherapy plus CTLA-4 blockade in lung cancer. Across the whole study: In under 20% of patients, objective responses were seen; approximately 34% had disease control.

Here immunoSEQ multiplex PCR was the method, and the copy in TCRdb shows in-frame clones only, minus some. The sample yields some 37,000 clones, about 70% seen once. Focal radiation and CTLA-4 blockade (ipilimumab) were tested in chemo-refractory metastatic non-small-cell lung cancer patients. The source material was peripheral blood, sampled from a patient treated with radiotherapy plus ipilimumab. This TCR derives from a human donor with non-small cell lung cancer who had stable disease on radiotherapy plus ipilimumab.

This CDR3 reads CASSSGQGSQGYTF. CDR3 in DNA: TGTGCCAGCAGCTCGGGACAGGGCTCTCAAGGCTACACCTTC. V gene TRBV11-1 combines with J gene TRBJ1-2, with TRBD1 identical over 9 bases. Per germline, CDR1 SGHAT and CDR2 FQDESV (reference sequence). This CDR3 comprises 14 residues. J lost 8 bases, V lost 4 bases, and 8 bases had no gene match.